The 11 T cell receptor beta chains reported below all come from one sample, sequenced in a study of human T cells and chemical hapten exposure. TCRdb ran MiXCR on the 5' RACE reads and lists one entry per CDR3 protein. The data contain 110,000 or so distinct CDR3 sequences, more than 15% of them seen just once; the ten biggest clones take up 2.8%. The starting material, unfractionated whole blood, was used for total RNA extraction. These receptors all come from a human donor in good health.

The chain carries TRBV6-5 and TRBJ2-3; perhaps TRBD2 as D (5 bases). The germline V gene has CDR1 MNHEY and CDR2 SVGAGI. The V end lost 5 bases, the J end lost 2 bases, and 11 bases lay between the germline ends. The CDR3 is made up of 14 amino acids. The CDR3 spells CASSPGLFTDTQYF. For the CDR3, the DNA is TGTGCCAGCAGTCCCGGACTTTTCACAGATACGCAGTATTTT.

This chain joins TRBV7-9 and TRBJ2-7; D perhaps matches TRBD2 (5 bases). CDR1 and CDR2 (germline): SEHNR, FQNEAQ (reference sequence). The V end was cut by 8 bases, the J end by 8 bases, with 28 bases between. CDR3 length equals 16 residues. CDR3 sequence (DNA): TGTGCCAGCTCCCACTTTTGGAAGAGCGGAAGGGAAAAGCAGTACTTC. This gives the protein CASSHFWKSGREKQYF. Complete variable domain (other parts from reference TRBV7-9 and TRBJ2-7): DTGVSQNPRHKITKRGQNVTFRCDPISEHNRLYWYRQTLGQGPEFLTYFQNEAQLEKSRLLSDRFSAERPKGSFSTLEIQRTEQGDSAMYLCASSHFWKSGREKQYFGPGTRLTVT.

The count of this clonotype is one. V is TRBV27 and J is TRBJ1-6; D is perhaps TRBD1 (6 bases). Trimming took 8 bases from V and 7 from J, leaving 12 bases between them. From germline, CDR1 is MNHEY and CDR2 SMNVEV (reference sequence). The CDR3 consists of 13 residues. DNA of the CDR3: TGTGCCAGCGCACAGGGAAGAAATTCACCCCTCCACTTT. This sequence encodes CASAQGRNSPLHF.

This clonotype appeared many times. V is TRBV10-1 and J is TRBJ2-3, with D possibly being TRBD2 (6 bases). The CDR3 runs to 15 residues. The germline gives CDR1 WNHNN, CDR2 SYGVQD (reference sequence). Trimming cost V 2 bases and J 4 bases, with 13 bases left between them. Here the CDR3 reads CASSEGGLMADTQYF. CDR3 nucleotides: TGCGCCAGCAGTGAGGGAGGACTAATGGCAGATACGCAGTATTTT.

The gene calls are TRBV3-1 and TRBJ1-2; D is ambiguous. V was shortened by 1 base and J by 1 base, with 13 bases between the two germline ends. The CDR3 extends over 16 amino acids. Germline V gene data show CDR1 as LGHDT and CDR2 as YNNKEL (reference sequence). CDR3 nucleotide sequence: TGTGCCAGCAGCCAAGCCAGGAGGCAGCTTAACTATGGCTACACCTTC. Residues: CASSQARRQLNYGYTF.

J is TRBJ1-5 and V is TRBV6-8; D may be TRBD1 (6 bases). This CDR3 contains 17 residues. Germline V gene data show CDR1 as MNHGY and CDR2 as SAAAGT. The V end was cut by 4 bases, the J end by 0 bases, with 16 bases between. The CDR3 protein is CASSSGRGRYSNQPQHF. As DNA, the CDR3 is TGTGCCAGCAGTTCTGGCAGGGGACGCTATAGCAATCAGCCCCAGCATTTT.

The V gene is TRBV19, the J gene TRBJ1-5; D not certain. CDR1 and CDR2 (germline): LNHDA, SQIVND (reference sequence). V lost 7 bases and J lost 1, with 8 bases in between. The CDR3 spans 13 residues. The CDR3: CASMPSSNQPQHF. CDR3 DNA: TGTGCCAGTATGCCCAGCAGCAATCAGCCCCAGCATTTT.

The rearrangement joins TRBV20-1 to TRBJ2-7; D gene unclear. The CDR3 covers 12 residues. The germline V and J ends were trimmed by 6 bases and 1 base, with 10 bases remaining between them. Germline V gene data show CDR1 as DFQATT and CDR2 as SNEGSKA (reference sequence). DNA of the CDR3: TGCAGTGCCCCTCGGCCGTCCTACGAGCAGTACTTC. It yields the protein CSAPRPSYEQYF.

This sequence joins TRBV7-8 and TRBJ1-5, with 8 bases aligning to TRBD1. Germline CDR1 and CDR2: SGHVS and FQNEAQ. V lost 1 base and J lost 0; bases outside the gene matches: 14. The CDR3 covers 20 residues. CDR3 sequence reads: CASSLVREGTGLFSNQPQHF. In nucleotides, the CDR3 is TGTGCCAGCAGCTTAGTTAGGGAGGGGACAGGTCTTTTTAGCAATCAGCCCCAGCATTTT.

This clonotype was seen a handful of times. The genes are TRBV7-3 and TRBJ2-2, with 12 bases aligning to TRBD2. Germline CDR1 and CDR2: SGHTA and FQGTGA. V was pared by 5 bases and J by 5 bases, with 6 bases of the junction left unmatched. The CDR3 has 16 amino acids. The DNA for the CDR3 is TGTGCCAGCAGCCAGCCGGGACTAGCGGGTACCGGGGAGCTGTTTTTT. Its translation: CASSQPGLAGTGELFF.

V gene TRBV28 combines with J gene TRBJ2-7; 8 bases map to TRBD1. With 6 bases clipped from V and 3 bases from J, the junction kept 10 bases outside the gene matches. The CDR3 runs to 15 residues. In germline, CDR1 is MDHEN, CDR2 SYDVKM. The CDR3 coding sequence is TGTGCCAGCAGCGCAACCGTGACAGGGGTCTACGAGCAGTACTTC. This encodes CASSATVTGVYEQYF.